This TCR beta chain was retrieved from a study of blood T cell repertoires in COVID-19. Across the study: Sites across the United States, Italy and Spain contributed samples from acute and convalescent COVID-19.

Per the authors' pipeline: Using reference gene primer amplification, nucleated cell counts were estimated. Here immunoSEQ multiplex PCR was the method, and the copy in TCRdb shows in-frame clones only, minus some. The D gene and trimming were derived from the DNA, and the V and J assignments and clone size from that table. The table shows 350,000 or so clones, with around four fifths occurring only once. This CDR3 spans 12 amino acids. CDR1 and CDR2 from the germline V gene are GTSNPN and SVGIG (reference sequence). V lost 5 bases to trimming and J lost 5 bases, with 12 bases between them. The origin of this receptor is a young man with active or convalescent COVID-19. The sequenced material came from peripheral blood. The chain recombines TRBV30 with TRBJ1-1; D remains ambiguous. The CDR3 DNA is TGTGCCTGGGGGAGCGACTCGACTGAAGCTTTCTTT. The encoded protein is CAWGSDSTEAFF.